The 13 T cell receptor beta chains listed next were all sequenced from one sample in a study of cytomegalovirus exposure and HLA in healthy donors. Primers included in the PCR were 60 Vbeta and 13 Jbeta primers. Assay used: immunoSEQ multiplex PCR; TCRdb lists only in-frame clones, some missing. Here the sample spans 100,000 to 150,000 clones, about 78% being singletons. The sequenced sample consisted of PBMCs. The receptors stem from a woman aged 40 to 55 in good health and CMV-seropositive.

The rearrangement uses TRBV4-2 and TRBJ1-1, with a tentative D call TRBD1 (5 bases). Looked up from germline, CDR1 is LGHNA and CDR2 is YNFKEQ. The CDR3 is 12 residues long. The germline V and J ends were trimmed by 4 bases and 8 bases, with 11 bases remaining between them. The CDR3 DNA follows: TGTGCCAGCAGCCCTCAGGGCACCGAAGCTTTCTTT. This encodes CASSPQGTEAFF.

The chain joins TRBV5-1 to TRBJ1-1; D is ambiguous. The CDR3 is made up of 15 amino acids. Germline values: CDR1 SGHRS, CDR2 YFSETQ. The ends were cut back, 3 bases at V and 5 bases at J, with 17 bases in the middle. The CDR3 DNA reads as TGCGCCAGCAGCTCCCGGCCGCCCGGAGATACTGAAGCTTTCTTT. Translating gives CASSSRPPGDTEAFF.

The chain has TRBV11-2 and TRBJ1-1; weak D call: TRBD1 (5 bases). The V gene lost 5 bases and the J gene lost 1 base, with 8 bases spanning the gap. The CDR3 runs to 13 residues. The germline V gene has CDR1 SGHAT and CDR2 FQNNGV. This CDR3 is CASSTDRNTEAFF. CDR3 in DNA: TGTGCCAGCAGCACTGACAGGAACACTGAAGCTTTCTTT.

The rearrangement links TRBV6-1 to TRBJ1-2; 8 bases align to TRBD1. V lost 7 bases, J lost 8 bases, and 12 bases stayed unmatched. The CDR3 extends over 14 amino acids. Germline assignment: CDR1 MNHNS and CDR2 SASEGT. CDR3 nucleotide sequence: TGTGCCAGCATTGTTAAGACAGGGGCCGGGGGCTACACCTTC. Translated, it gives CASIVKTGAGGYTF.

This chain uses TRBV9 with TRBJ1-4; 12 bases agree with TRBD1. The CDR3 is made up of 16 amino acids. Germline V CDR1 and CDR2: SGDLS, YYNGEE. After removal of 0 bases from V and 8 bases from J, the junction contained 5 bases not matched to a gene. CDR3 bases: TGTGCCAGCAGCGTAGACTCGGGACAGGGGGCCGAAAAACTGTTTTTT. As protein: CASSVDSGQGAEKLFF.

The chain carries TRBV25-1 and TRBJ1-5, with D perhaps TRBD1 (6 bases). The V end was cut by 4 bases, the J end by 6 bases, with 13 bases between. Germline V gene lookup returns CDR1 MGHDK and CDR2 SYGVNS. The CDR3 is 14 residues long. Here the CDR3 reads CASSGGGGAQPQHF. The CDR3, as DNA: TGTGCCAGCAGTGGGGGAGGGGGGGCTCAGCCCCAGCATTTT.

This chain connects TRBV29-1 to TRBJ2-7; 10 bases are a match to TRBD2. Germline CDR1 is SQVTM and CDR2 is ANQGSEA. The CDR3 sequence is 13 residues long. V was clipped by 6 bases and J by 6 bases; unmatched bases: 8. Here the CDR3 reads CSVATSGAGEQYF. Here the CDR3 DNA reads TGCAGCGTGGCTACTAGCGGGGCCGGCGAGCAGTACTTC.

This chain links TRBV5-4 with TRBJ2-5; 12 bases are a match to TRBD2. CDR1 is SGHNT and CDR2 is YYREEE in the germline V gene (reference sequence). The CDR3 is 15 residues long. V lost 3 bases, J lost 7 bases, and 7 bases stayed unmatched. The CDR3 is CASSSLAGGLGTQYF. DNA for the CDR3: TGTGCCAGCAGCTCCCTAGCGGGGGGGCTCGGGACCCAGTACTTC. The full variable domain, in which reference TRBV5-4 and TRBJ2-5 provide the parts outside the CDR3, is ETGVTQSPTHLIKTRGQQVTLRCSSQSGHNTVSWYQQALGQGPQFIFQYYREEENGRGNFPPRFSGLQFPNYSSELNVNALELDDSALYLCASSSLAGGLGTQYFGPGTRLLVL.

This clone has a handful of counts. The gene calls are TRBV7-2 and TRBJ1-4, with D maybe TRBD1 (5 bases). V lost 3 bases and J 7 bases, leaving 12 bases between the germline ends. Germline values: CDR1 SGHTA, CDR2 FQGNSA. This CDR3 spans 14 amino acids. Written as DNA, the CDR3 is TGTGCCAGCAGCTTCGGCAGGGATGGTGAAAAACTGTTTTTT. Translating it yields CASSFGRDGEKLFF.

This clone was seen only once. The CDR3 sequence is CASSDLQTGVTEAFF. The DNA for the CDR3 is TGCGCCAGCAGCGACCTTCAGACAGGGGTAACTGAAGCTTTCTTT. This rearrangement joins TRBV4-3 to TRBJ1-1, with TRBD1 matching 8 bases. The V gene end was trimmed by 5 bases and the J gene end by 5 bases; junction bases not matched to a gene: 10. CDR3 length: 15 amino acids. Germline CDR1 is LGHNA and CDR2 is YSLEER.

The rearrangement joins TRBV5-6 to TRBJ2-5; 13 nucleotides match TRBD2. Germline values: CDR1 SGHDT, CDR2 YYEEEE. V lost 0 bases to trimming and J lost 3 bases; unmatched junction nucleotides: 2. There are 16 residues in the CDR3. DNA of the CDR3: TGTGCCAGCAGCTTGGGCGGACTAGCGGGGGAAGAGACCCAGTACTTC. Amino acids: CASSLGGLAGEETQYF.

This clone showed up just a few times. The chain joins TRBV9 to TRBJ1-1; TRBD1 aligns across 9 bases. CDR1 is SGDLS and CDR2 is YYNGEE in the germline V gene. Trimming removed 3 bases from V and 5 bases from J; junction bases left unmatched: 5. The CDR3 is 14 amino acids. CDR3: CASSGSTGGTEAFF. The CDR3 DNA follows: TGTGCCAGCAGCGGATCGACAGGGGGAACTGAAGCTTTCTTT.

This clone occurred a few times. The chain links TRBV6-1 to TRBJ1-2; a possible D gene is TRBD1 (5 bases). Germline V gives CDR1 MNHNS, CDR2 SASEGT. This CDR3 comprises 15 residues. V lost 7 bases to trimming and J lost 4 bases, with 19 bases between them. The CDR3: CASTVLQGRRYGYTF. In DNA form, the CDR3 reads TGTGCCAGCACCGTTTTGCAGGGCCGTCGCTATGGCTACACCTTC.